The next 21 T cell receptor beta chains were all read from a single sample in a study of glioma-infiltrating T cells after dendritic cell vaccination. Clones were read by immunoSEQ multiplex PCR, and TCRdb kept only the in-frame ones, dropping some. The table records 75,000 to 85,000 clones, more than 75% of them present only once. Time point described: after dendritic cell vaccination, including at tumor progression/relapse. The sample was blood, taken after dendritic cell vaccination. These receptors all stem from a human donor with glioblastoma.

V is TRBV9 and J is TRBJ1-5; tentatively, D is TRBD1 (6 bases). Germline CDR1 reads SGDLS; CDR2 reads YYNGEE. The V and J ends lost 0 bases and 6 bases respectively, with 13 bases between them. There are 15 residues in the CDR3. CDR3 loop: CASSVEPGEGQPQHF. In nucleotides, the CDR3 is TGTGCCAGCAGCGTAGAGCCAGGGGAGGGTCAGCCCCAGCATTTT.

Comments on this clone: Other DNA sequences within the sample encode an identical CDR3. The chain couples TRBV5-1 to TRBJ2-7, with D perhaps TRBD1 (5 bases). The CDR3 runs 13 residues. Per the germline V gene, CDR1 is SGHRS and CDR2 is YFSETQ. The germline V and J ends were trimmed by 2 bases and 1 base, with 7 bases remaining between them. This CDR3 reads CASSFTGSYEQYF. The CDR3 bases are TGCGCCAGCAGCTTTACAGGTTCCTACGAGCAGTACTTC.

V usage is TRBV5-4 and J usage is TRBJ2-3; 10 bases are shared with TRBD2. The CDR3 is 17 amino acids. Germline V gene sequence: CDR1 SGHNT, CDR2 YYREEE (reference sequence). V shed 0 bases and J 4 bases; nucleotides not matched to a gene: 8. This chain's CDR3 is CASSLGERGGSADTQYF. DNA of the CDR3: TGTGCCAGCAGCTTGGGGGAGCGGGGGGGGTCGGCAGATACGCAGTATTTT.

The chain carries TRBV10-3 and TRBJ1-6; 7 nucleotides agree with TRBD1. This CDR3 has 16 residues. Trimming cost V 0 bases and J 10 bases; bases outside gene matches: 9. CDR1 and CDR2 (germline): ENHRY, SYGVKD. The DNA of the CDR3 is TGTGCCATCAGTGAGTCGAGGGCAGGGGGAGACTCACCCCTCCACTTT. Amino acid sequence: CAISESRAGGDSPLHF.

The chain links TRBV4-1 to TRBJ1-2, with 8 bases fitting TRBD1. V was pared by 2 bases and J by 2 bases, with 7 bases of the junction left unmatched. CDR3 size: 16 residues. The V gene's germline CDR1 is MGHRA and CDR2 YSYEKL. CDR3 nucleotide sequence: TGCGCCAGCAGCCAACCACGGCGGACAGGGAACTATGGCTACACCTTC. Translating gives CASSQPRRTGNYGYTF.

This chain uses TRBV2 with TRBJ1-4; unclear D gene. The V end was cut by 6 bases, the J end by 4 bases, with 15 bases between. The CDR3 totals 15 residues. CDR1 and CDR2 from the germline V gene are SNHLY and FYNNEI. In DNA, the CDR3 is TGTGCCAGCAGCCCCGAAGTCGCGGGTAATGAAAAACTGTTTTTT. As protein: CASSPEVAGNEKLFF. Full variable domain (missing parts from reference TRBV2 and TRBJ1-4): EPEVTQTPSHQVTQMGQEVILRCVPISNHLYFYWYRQILGQKVEFLVSFYNNEISEKSEIFDDQFSVERPDGSNFTLKIRSTKLEDSAMYFCASSPEVAGNEKLFFGSGTQLSVL.

With regard to this clone: The junction departs from the called germline gene at one end, perhaps through a read error. The V gene is TRBV7-9, the J gene TRBJ2-3; no definite D call. The length of the CDR3 is 9 residues. Germline V gene data show CDR1 as SEHNR and CDR2 as FQNEAQ (reference sequence). As DNA, the CDR3 is TGTGCCAGCAGCTTAGCACGCAGTTTT. Its translation is CASSLARSF.

Only a few counts were recorded for this clone. The chain is built from TRBV5-1 and TRBJ1-2, with TRBD1 matching 9 bases. The V gene's germline CDR1 is SGHRS and CDR2 YFSETQ. CDR3 size: 15 residues. Trimming at V came to 4 bases and at J to 2 bases, leaving 6 bases not matched to a gene. The chain's CDR3 is CASSPQTGGNYGYTF. CDR3 nucleotides: TGCGCCAGCAGCCCCCAGACAGGGGGAAACTATGGCTACACCTTC.

This clone was recorded only once. The rearrangement joins TRBV6-5 to TRBJ1-1, with TRBD1 matching 7 bases. The CDR3 has 13 residues. Per germline, CDR1 MNHEY and CDR2 SVGAGI. Germline trimming cut 8 bases from V and 4 bases from J; bases unmatched to any gene: 7. This CDR3 reads CASYRGRGTEAFF. The CDR3, as DNA: TGTGCCAGCTACAGGGGCAGGGGCACTGAAGCTTTCTTT.

This clone was picked up a small number of times. This chain links TRBV10-2 with TRBJ2-5; 7 bases map to TRBD1. The V gene end was trimmed by 10 bases and the J gene end by 1 base; junction bases not matched to a gene: 12. Germline V gene sequence: CDR1 WSHSY, CDR2 SAAADI. This CDR3 comprises 15 residues. The CDR3 region has the DNA TGCGCCAACCGCCGGGACAGCTTACCCCAAGAGACCCAGTACTTC. As protein: CANRRDSLPQETQYF.

J is TRBJ1-2 and V is TRBV6-6; maybe TRBD1 (6 bases). V gave up 6 bases and J gave up 8 bases, with 16 bases separating them. Germline V gives CDR1 MNHNY, CDR2 SVGAGI (reference sequence). The CDR3 is 13 amino acids. The CDR3 loop is CASSPGRGEGYTF. CDR3 coding DNA: TGTGCCAGCAGCCCGGGGAGGGGGGAGGGCTACACCTTC.

In this sample, this clone turned up once. The chain has TRBV28 and TRBJ2-2; no reliable D call. CDR3 length: 13 residues. The germline V gene has CDR1 MDHEN and CDR2 SYDVKM. The V gene lost 2 bases and the J gene lost 1 base, with 2 bases spanning the gap. Here the CDR3 DNA reads TGTGCCAGCAGTTTACGGAACACCGGGGAGCTGTTTTTT. The encoded protein is CASSLRNTGELFF.

V gene TRBV7-2 combines with J gene TRBJ2-7, with 11 bases matching TRBD2. This CDR3 region has 15 residues. Germline V gives CDR1 SGHTA, CDR2 FQGNSA. After removal of 1 base from V and 2 bases from J, the junction contained 1 base not matched to a gene. CDR3 loop: CASSLGLAGPYEQYF. The CDR3 coding sequence is TGTGCCAGCAGCTTAGGACTAGCGGGACCCTACGAGCAGTACTTC.

The chain uses TRBV19 and TRBJ1-1; no firm D call. CDR3 size: 11 residues. Per the germline V gene, CDR1 is LNHDA and CDR2 is SQIVND (reference sequence). V lost 2 bases, J lost 8 bases, and 6 bases lay in between. In DNA, the CDR3 is TGTGCCAGTAGTATATTATCGGAAGCTTTCTTT. It is translated as CASSILSEAFF.

This clone occurred a few times. The chain has TRBV6-4 and TRBJ2-1, with D perhaps TRBD1 (5 bases). The CDR3 is made up of 16 amino acids. Trimming removed 3 bases from V and 0 bases from J, with 12 bases in between. Germline-derived CDR1 and CDR2 are MRHNA and SNTAGT. This CDR3 is CASSDDSSSSYNEQFF. The CDR3 DNA is TGTGCCAGCAGTGATGACAGCTCGAGCTCCTACAATGAGCAGTTCTTC.

The CDR3 here is CASSFTLGQGSDEQYF. CDR3 coding DNA: TGTGCCAGCAGCTTTACCCTCGGACAGGGGAGCGACGAGCAGTACTTC. The V gene is TRBV7-2, the J gene TRBJ2-7; 9 bases are a match to TRBD1. Germline CDR1 and CDR2: SGHTA and FQGNSA. Unmatched junction bases numbered 11, after V lost 3 bases and J lost 5 bases. This CDR3 has 16 amino acids.

A word on this clone: Other DNA sequences in this sample translate to the same CDR3. The chain combines TRBV30 with TRBJ1-2; 10 bases agree with TRBD1. The V and J ends lost 5 bases and 7 bases, in that order; junction bases with no gene match: 7. Germline lookup yields CDR1 GTSNPN and CDR2 SVGIG (reference sequence). This CDR3 is 13 amino acids long. In DNA form, the CDR3 reads TGTGCCTGGGTGACCGGGACAGGGGTTGGCTACACCTTC. Protein: CAWVTGTGVGYTF. Combining the CDR3 with reference TRBV30 and TRBJ1-2 gives the whole variable domain SQTIHQWPATLVQPVGSPLSLECTVEGTSNPNLYWYRQAAGRGLQLLFYSVGIGQISSEVPQNLSASRPQDRQFILSSKKLLLSDSGFYLCAWVTGTGVGYTFGSGTRLTVV.

The chain is built from TRBV18 and TRBJ1-1; 8 bases line up with TRBD1. With 3 bases clipped from V and 5 bases from J, the junction kept 8 bases outside the gene matches. CDR3 size: 15 residues. CDR1 is KGHSH and CDR2 is LQKENI in the germline V gene. Here the CDR3 DNA reads TGTGCCAGCTCACCGCTGACAGGGGATAGTACTGAAGCTTTCTTT. Translating gives CASSPLTGDSTEAFF.

The chain combines TRBV18 with TRBJ2-7; D not certain. The CDR3 totals 14 residues. Between the trimmed V and J ends, which lost 0 bases and 3 bases, there was a span of 9 bases. In germline, CDR1 is KGHSH, CDR2 LQKENI. The CDR3 DNA follows: TGTGCCAGCTCACCACCGCAGGCGTACTACGAGCAGTACTTC. The encoded protein is CASSPPQAYYEQYF.

The chain combines TRBV9 with TRBJ2-7; 13 bases are a match to TRBD2. In germline, CDR1 is SGDLS, CDR2 YYNGEE. The junction had 5 bases not matched to a gene; V was cut back by 0 bases and J by 5 bases. There are 16 residues in the CDR3. The CDR3 loop reads CASSVGTGLAGNEQYF. CDR3 bases: TGTGCCAGCAGCGTAGGGACGGGACTAGCGGGAAACGAGCAGTACTTC.

V gene TRBV27 combines with J gene TRBJ2-3; possibly TRBD1 for D (5 bases). Germline CDR1 and CDR2: MNHEY and SMNVEV (reference sequence). This CDR3 contains 14 residues. Trimming cost V 5 bases and J 2 bases, with 11 bases left between them. CDR3 protein: CASSLDSFTDTQYF. The CDR3 coding sequence is TGTGCCAGCAGTCTCGACAGTTTCACAGATACGCAGTATTTT.